This passage covers 29 T cell receptor delta chains from one sample sequenced in a study of Vδ1+ human thymocytes. Study-wide findings and caveats: In the thymus, TRG and TRD repertoires looked highly polyclonal with Gaussian CDR3 lengths.

The antigens of these receptors remain unknown. Sequences come from RNA converted to cDNA by reverse transcription. CDR3 amplicons came from multiplex PCR with pooled V-gene forward and constant-region reverse primers. TCRdb re-called the multiplex PCR reads using CATT. The sample has 23,000 or so delta-chain clones; more than 6% are singletons. The sample taken for sequencing was Vdelta1+ gamma-delta thymocytes from the thymus. Subset of the sample: FACS-sorted CD3+ TCRalphabeta- TCRVdelta1+ TCRVdelta2- thymocytes. The receptors originated from a girl under three years old who had congenital heart surgery.

The chain carries TRDV1 and TRDJ1; 8 bases agree with TRDD3. The J segment lost 6 bases and the V segment lost 2 bases, leaving 20 bases of the junction unmatched. Germline lookup yields CDR1 TSWWSYY and CDR2 QGS. CDR3 length: 19 amino acids. CDR3 region: CALGEVLLGDEPPRNKLIF. The CDR3 nucleotides are TGTGCTCTTGGGGAAGTACTCTTGGGGGATGAACCCCCTAGAAATAAACTCATCTTT.

The J gene is TRDJ1, the V gene TRDV1, with D perhaps TRDD2 or TRDD3 (5 bases each). The V end was cut by 0 bases, the J end by 0 bases, with 20 bases between. The V gene's germline CDR1 is TSWWSYY and CDR2 QGS. This CDR3 is 19 amino acids long. The CDR3 sequence is CALGELIPLPGTYTDKLIF. As DNA, the CDR3 is TGTGCTCTTGGGGAACTAATTCCCCTACCGGGGACCTACACCGATAAACTCATCTTT.

This clone was observed a few times. The chain couples TRDV1 to TRDJ1, with 12 bases matching TRDD3. Germline trimming cut 4 bases from V and 5 bases from J; bases unmatched to any gene: 17. CDR3 length: 19 amino acids. Germline CDR1 is TSWWSYY and CDR2 is QGS. CDR3 in amino acids: CALGGARILLGDTRDKLIF. The CDR3 DNA follows: TGTGCTCTTGGGGGGGCAAGGATCCTACTGGGGGATACTCGGGATAAACTCATCTTT.

This clone appeared a few times. The gene calls are TRDV1 and TRDJ1; TRDD3 aligns across 11 bases. The trim removed 2 bases at V and 9 bases at J, leaving 35 bases unmatched. The length of the CDR3 is 24 residues. Per germline, CDR1 TSWWSYY and CDR2 QGS. The CDR3 bases are TGTGCTCTTGGGGAAAGGCCTACTTCATTAGGTGTACTGGGGGATATTCCAAATAGAGGGGAACTCATCTTT. Amino acids: CALGERPTSLGVLGDIPNRGELIF.

The rearrangement joins TRDV1 to TRDJ1; no firm D call. The CDR3 spans 15 residues. The germline V and J ends were trimmed by 2 bases and 0 bases, with 10 bases remaining between them. In germline, CDR1 is TSWWSYY, CDR2 QGS. CDR3 residues: CALGECVRYTDKLIF. The CDR3 bases are TGTGCTCTTGGGGAATGCGTGCGGTACACCGATAAACTCATCTTT.

Only a few counts were recorded for this clone. This chain joins TRDV1 and TRDJ1; 10 bases agree with TRDD3. The V and J ends lost 5 bases and 0 bases, in that order; junction bases with no gene match: 21. Looked up from germline, CDR1 is TSWWSYY and CDR2 is QGS. The CDR3 length is 21 residues. The CDR3 region is CALGWDLPPVLGDRNTDKLIF. The DNA for the CDR3 is TGTGCTCTTGGGTGGGACCTTCCTCCTGTACTGGGGGATCGGAACACCGATAAACTCATCTTT.

This chain joins TRDV1 and TRDJ1; 7 bases match TRDD2. The junction had 27 bases not matched to a gene; V was cut back by 5 bases and J by 0 bases. This CDR3 has 22 amino acids. Germline CDR1 is TSWWSYY and CDR2 is QGS. The CDR3 loop reads CALGCANSYPLTGSCYTDKLIF. In nucleotides, the CDR3 is TGTGCTCTTGGGTGCGCTAATTCCTACCCATTGACGGGATCTTGCTACACCGATAAACTCATCTTT.

Although no V gene was called, TRDJ1 is the J gene; the D call TRDD3 from the table was never checked on the DNA. This CDR3 region has 19 residues. CDR3: CALGERRGEKRGRTDKLIF. Written as DNA, the CDR3 is TGTGCTCTTGGGGAACGGAGGGGGGAGAAACGGGGACGCACCGATAAACTCATCTTT.

V gene TRDV1 combines with J gene TRDJ1; D is perhaps TRDD2 (5 bases). V lost 1 base, J lost 3 bases, and 27 bases lay in between. The CDR3 has 20 residues. Germline V gene data show CDR1 as TSWWSYY and CDR2 as QGS. This CDR3 is CALGEQSYPLVAPDSDKLIF. Written as DNA, the CDR3 is TGTGCTCTTGGGGAACAATCCTATCCCCTGGTGGCCCCGGATTCCGATAAACTCATCTTT.

The V and J genes are TRDV1 and TRDJ1; D possibly uses TRDD1 or TRDD3 (5 bases each). CDR3 length: 20 residues. Looked up from germline, CDR1 is TSWWSYY and CDR2 is QGS. V dropped 4 bases and J dropped 0 bases, with 27 bases sitting between them. CDR3 sequence (DNA): TGTGCTCTTGGGGCCAACCGTCACTCCTTGTGGGGAAATTACACCGATAAACTCATCTTT. Its translation is CALGANRHSLWGNYTDKLIF.

The chain combines TRDV1 with TRDJ1, with TRDD3 matching 13 bases. Germline-derived CDR1 and CDR2 are TSWWSYY and QGS. With V trimmed by 5 bases and J by 3 bases, 18 bases remained unmatched. The CDR3 has 20 residues. The DNA of the CDR3 is TGTGCTCTTGGGCTCCGAGATGGTCCTCTTACTGGGGGATACGCCGATAAACTCATCTTT. Encoded protein: CALGLRDGPLTGGYADKLIF.

This clone was detected only a few times. V usage is TRDV1 and J usage is TRDJ1; D gene unclear. V was shortened by 0 bases and J by 0 bases, with 17 bases between the two germline ends. The length of the CDR3 is 18 residues. Germline V gene data show CDR1 as TSWWSYY and CDR2 as QGS. The CDR3 bases are TGTGCTCTTGGGGAACTTAGGTCTGATGACCAATACACCGATAAACTCATCTTT. This codes for CALGELRSDDQYTDKLIF.

This clone was counted between two and nine times. This chain joins TRDV3 and TRDJ1; 13 nucleotides match TRDD3. The CDR3 extends over 19 amino acids. Germline trimming cut 0 bases from V and 9 bases from J; bases unmatched to any gene: 22. Looked up from germline, CDR1 is TVYSNPD and CDR2 is GDNSRS (reference sequence). DNA for the CDR3: TGTGCCTTTAGGTGGCCCTATCCACTAGCACTGGGGGATACGGAAGAACTCATCTTT. The encoded protein is CAFRWPYPLALGDTEELIF.

This clone was found a few times. At one end, the junction sequence differs from germline, possibly due to a read error. V is TRDV1 and J is TRDJ1; 13 bases map to TRDD3. The CDR3 is made up of 21 amino acids. Germline V gives CDR1 TSWWSYY, CDR2 QGS. CDR3: CALGPVDFLLHWGIRVPKLIF. The CDR3 region has the DNA TGTGCCCTTGGGCCCGTTGATTTCCTACTCCACTGGGGGATACGCGTCCCCAAACTCATCTTT.

This clone was found a few times. The rearrangement uses TRDV1 and TRDJ1; D unresolved. This CDR3 is 18 amino acids long. Deletions cut 0 bases from V and 0 bases from J, with 17 bases between. Germline loops: CDR1 TSWWSYY, CDR2 QGS. The CDR3 here is CALGELPLLGAHTDKLIF. In DNA form, the CDR3 reads TGTGCTCTTGGGGAACTTCCGCTCCTTGGTGCTCACACCGATAAACTCATCTTT.

The chain recombines TRDV1 with TRDJ1, with 7 bases identical to TRDD3. With V trimmed by 2 bases and J by 0 bases, 12 bases remained unmatched. The CDR3 is 18 residues long. The V gene's germline CDR1 is TSWWSYY and CDR2 QGS. For the CDR3, the DNA is TGTGCTCTTGGGGAATTTTGTCTCCCTGGGGGGAACACCGATAAACTCATCTTT. Translating it yields CALGEFCLPGGNTDKLIF.

The table lists this clone with a few counts. The chain has TRDV1 and TRDJ1; D is perhaps TRDD3 (6 bases). CDR1 and CDR2 (germline): TSWWSYY, QGS. The V end lost 7 bases, the J end lost 1 base, and 10 bases lay between the germline ends. This CDR3 comprises 13 residues. CDR3 in amino acids: CALEVGITDKLIF. As DNA, the CDR3 is TGTGCTCTTGAAGTGGGGATCACCGATAAACTCATCTTT.

There are a few counts of this clone. J is TRDJ1 and V is TRDV1; TRDD3 is a possible D gene (6 bases). Germline values: CDR1 TSWWSYY, CDR2 QGS. Trimming removed 4 bases from V and 3 bases from J, with 21 bases in between. The CDR3 is made up of 17 amino acids. CDR3: CALGAGGEIIRPDKLIF. Written as DNA, the CDR3 is TGTGCTCTTGGGGCCGGGGGGGAAATTATCAGGCCCGATAAACTCATCTTT.

The gene calls are TRDV1 and TRDJ1; TRDD3 agrees at 11 bases. Germline-derived CDR1 and CDR2 are TSWWSYY and QGS. The CDR3 has 21 residues. With 4 bases clipped from V and 2 bases from J, the junction kept 21 bases outside the gene matches. CDR3 residues: CALGASRNSPYWGIFTDKLIF. CDR3 DNA: TGTGCTCTTGGGGCCTCGCGAAATTCCCCTTACTGGGGGATATTTACCGATAAACTCATCTTT.

This clone has only a few counts. This chain uses TRDV1 with TRDJ1; 12 positions agree with TRDD3. The CDR3 is 21 amino acids. V dropped 3 bases and J dropped 0; count of bases not matched to a gene: 17. The germline CDR1 and CDR2 sequences are TSWWSYY and QGS. DNA of the CDR3: TGTGCTCTTGGGGAGGAGAACTGGGGGATACCCTCCTCGCTCTACACCGATAAACTCATCTTT. Protein sequence: CALGEENWGIPSSLYTDKLIF.

This clone appeared a few times. This chain connects TRDV1 to TRDJ1; D gene ambiguous. This CDR3 region has 16 residues. Germline V gene lookup returns CDR1 TSWWSYY and CDR2 QGS. V was pared by 2 bases and J by 0 bases, with 13 bases between. The CDR3 here is CALGEGVLAYTDKLIF. CDR3 DNA: TGTGCTCTTGGGGAAGGGGTCCTGGCGTACACCGATAAACTCATCTTT.

There are a few counts of this clone. This chain links TRDV1 with TRDJ1; 7 nucleotides line up with TRDD3. Germline CDR1 is TSWWSYY and CDR2 is QGS. V was pared by 3 bases and J by 0 bases, with 13 bases of the junction left unmatched. The CDR3 loop spans 18 amino acids. The CDR3 region is CALGDPGLGAEYTDKLIF. The DNA for the CDR3 is TGTGCTCTTGGGGACCCGGGCCTGGGGGCTGAGTACACCGATAAACTCATCTTT.

This rearrangement joins TRDV1 to TRDJ1; unclear D gene. V dropped 4 bases and J dropped 9 bases, with 21 bases sitting between them. Germline assignment: CDR1 TSWWSYY and CDR2 QGS. There are 15 residues in the CDR3. The CDR3 spells CALGAQFVAETELIF. The DNA of the CDR3 is TGTGCTCTTGGGGCTCAATTTGTTGCTGAGACCGAACTCATCTTT.

V is TRDV1 and J is TRDJ1; no firm D call. The CDR3 consists of 16 residues. In germline, CDR1 is TSWWSYY, CDR2 QGS. V lost 0 bases to trimming and J lost 3 bases, with 14 bases between them. The CDR3 region is CALGELSPGKSDKLIF. The CDR3, as DNA: TGTGCTCTTGGGGAACTCTCGCCGGGCAAGTCCGATAAACTCATCTTT.

The chain couples TRDV1 to TRDJ1, with 7 nucleotides matching TRDD3. V gave up 1 base and J gave up 2 bases; unmatched junction bases: 10. The length of the CDR3 is 17 residues. The germline V gene encodes CDR1 TSWWSYY and CDR2 QGS. The CDR3: CALGEPGGFKPTDKLIF. The CDR3 bases are TGTGCTCTTGGGGAACCTGGGGGTTTCAAGCCTACCGATAAACTCATCTTT.

This clone was counted only a few times. The chain combines TRDV1 with TRDJ1, with 11 bases lining up with TRDD3. Germline V gene sequence: CDR1 TSWWSYY, CDR2 QGS. V was pared by 6 bases and J by 4 bases, with 31 bases of the junction left unmatched. The CDR3 spans 23 residues. DNA of the CDR3: TGTGCTCTTGGCCGCCTTCCTGATCGTACTGGGGGATATTCTACCCCCCCTTTCGATAAACTCATCTTT. Amino acids: CALGRLPDRTGGYSTPPFDKLIF.

This clone was picked up a small number of times. The genes are TRDV1 and TRDJ1, with 7 positions matching TRDD2. The germline CDR1 and CDR2 sequences are TSWWSYY and QGS. CDR3 length: 16 residues. Germline trimming cut 3 bases from V and 0 bases from J; bases unmatched to any gene: 7. The CDR3, as DNA: TGTGCTCTTGGGGACGGAGTTTCCTACTACACCGATAAACTCATCTTT. Protein: CALGDGVSYYTDKLIF.

This clone was counted between two and nine times. The V call is TRDV1, the J call TRDJ1; 9 bases map to TRDD2. The length of the CDR3 is 19 residues. Germline CDR1 and CDR2: TSWWSYY and QGS. Germline trimming cut 1 base from V and 10 bases from J; bases unmatched to any gene: 22. The CDR3 here is CALGEPSPSYGITLCGLIF. The CDR3 DNA reads as TGTGCTCTTGGGGAACCGAGTCCTTCCTACGGGATTACTCTCTGTGGACTCATCTTT.

The chain joins TRDV1 to TRDJ1, with 13 bases aligning to TRDD3. The germline V gene has CDR1 TSWWSYY and CDR2 QGS. The CDR3 has 19 residues. The junction had 8 bases not matched to a gene; V was cut back by 0 bases and J by 1 base. CDR3 loop: CALGELLLLGDTGTDKLIF. In DNA, the CDR3 is TGTGCTCTTGGGGAACTACTCTTACTGGGGGATACGGGCACCGATAAACTCATCTTT.